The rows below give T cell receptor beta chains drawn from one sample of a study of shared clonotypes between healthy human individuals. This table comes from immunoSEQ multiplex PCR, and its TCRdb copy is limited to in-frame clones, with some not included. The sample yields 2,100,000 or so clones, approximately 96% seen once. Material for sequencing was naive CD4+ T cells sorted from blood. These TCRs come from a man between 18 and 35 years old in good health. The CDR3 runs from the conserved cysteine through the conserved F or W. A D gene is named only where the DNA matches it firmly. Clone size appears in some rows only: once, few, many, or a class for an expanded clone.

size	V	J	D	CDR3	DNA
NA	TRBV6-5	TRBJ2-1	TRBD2	CASSKTSDSYNEQFF	TGTGCCAGCAGTAAGACTAGCGACTCCTACAATGAGCAGTTCTTC
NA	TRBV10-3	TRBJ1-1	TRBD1	CAISESGRGTEAFF	TGTGCCATCAGTGAGTCCGGCAGGGGGACTGAAGCTTTCTTT
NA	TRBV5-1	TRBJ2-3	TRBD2	CASSAGGSTGDTQYF	TGCGCCAGCAGCGCGGGGGGGAGTACGGGAGATACGCAGTATTTT
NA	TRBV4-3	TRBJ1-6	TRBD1	CASSQGTGENSPLHF	TGCGCCAGCAGCCAAGGTACAGGGGAAAATTCACCCCTCCACTTT
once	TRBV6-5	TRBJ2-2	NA	CASSYTGSTGELFF	TGTGCCAGCAGTTATACAGGGAGCACCGGGGAGCTGTTTTTT
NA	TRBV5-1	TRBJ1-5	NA	CASKADGGSNQPQHF	TGCGCCAGCAAGGCAGACGGGGGTAGCAATCAGCCCCAGCATTTT
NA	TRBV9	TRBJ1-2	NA	CASSVSGQGLLGYTF	TGTGCCAGCAGCGTATCGGGCCAGGGGCTGCTTGGCTACACCTTC
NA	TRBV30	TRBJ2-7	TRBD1	CACRDRGYEQYF	TGTGCCTGTCGGGACAGGGGCTACGAGCAGTACTTC
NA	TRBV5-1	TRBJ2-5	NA	CASSFPGGETQYF	TGCGCCAGCAGCTTCCCGGGTGGTGAGACCCAGTACTTC
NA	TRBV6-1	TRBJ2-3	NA	CATEGTSTDTQYF	TGTGCCACCGAGGGGACTAGCACAGATACGCAGTATTTT
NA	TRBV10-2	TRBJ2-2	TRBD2	CASSRGLAGVKVGELFF	TGCGCCAGCAGTCGGGGACTAGCGGGGGTGAAGGTCGGGGAGCTGTTTTTT
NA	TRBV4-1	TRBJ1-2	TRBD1	CASSLAGGTINYGYTF	TGCGCCAGCAGCCTCGCAGGGGGTACCATTAACTATGGCTACACCTTC
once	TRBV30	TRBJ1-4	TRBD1	CAWSVPGQHNEKLFF	TGTGCCTGGAGTGTACCGGGACAGCATAATGAAAAACTGTTTTTT
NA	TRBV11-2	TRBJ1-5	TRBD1	CASSAGTGFISNQPQHF	TGTGCCAGCAGCGCCGGGACAGGCTTTATTAGCAATCAGCCCCAGCATTTT
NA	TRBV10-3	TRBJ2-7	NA	CAISAGGSTYEQYF	TGTGCCATCAGTGCTGGCGGGTCTACCTACGAGCAGTACTTC
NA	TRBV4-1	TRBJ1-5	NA	CASSQGVGSYSNQPQHF	TGCGCCAGCAGCCAAGGAGTTGGGTCGTATAGCAATCAGCCCCAGCATTTT
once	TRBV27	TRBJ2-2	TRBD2	CASGISGRADAGELFF	TGTGCCAGCGGAATTAGCGGGAGGGCCGATGCCGGGGAGCTGTTTTTT
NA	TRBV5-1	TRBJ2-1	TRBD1	CASTPGTGALNEQFF	TGCGCCAGCACCCCCGGGACAGGGGCGTTGAATGAGCAGTTCTTC
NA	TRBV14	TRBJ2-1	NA	CASSSYGLRGSNEQFF	TGTGCCAGCAGCTCGTACGGGCTAAGGGGGAGCAATGAGCAGTTCTTC
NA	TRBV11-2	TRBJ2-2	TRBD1	CASSPTGGITGELFF	TGTGCCAGCAGCCCAACAGGGGGTATCACCGGGGAGCTGTTTTTT
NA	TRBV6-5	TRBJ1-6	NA	CASSPDGIYNSPLHF	TGTGCCAGCAGTCCCGACGGTATCTATAATTCACCCCTCCACTTT
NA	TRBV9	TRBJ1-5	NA	CASSVDQGPPPQHF	TGTGCCAGCAGCGTAGATCAGGGCCCACCGCCCCAGCATTTT
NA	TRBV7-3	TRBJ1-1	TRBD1	CASSLRAPDRGRPEAFF	TGTGCCAGCAGCTTACGGGCCCCCGACAGGGGCCGTCCTGAAGCTTTCTTT
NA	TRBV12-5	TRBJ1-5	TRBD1	CASGLGTGVGQPQHF	TGTGCTAGTGGTTTGGGGACAGGGGTCGGTCAGCCCCAGCATTTT
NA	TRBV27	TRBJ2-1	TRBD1	CASSLLGDRGMFF	TGTGCCAGCAGTCTACTAGGGGACAGGGGAATGTTCTTC
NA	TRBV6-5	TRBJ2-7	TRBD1	CASSYRDRGHYEQYF	TGTGCCAGCAGTTACAGGGACAGGGGGCACTACGAGCAGTACTTC
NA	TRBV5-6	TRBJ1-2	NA	CASSPPGTLLSGNYGYTF	TGTGCCAGCAGCCCCCCGGGAACCCTTCTATCCGGTAACTATGGCTACACCTTC
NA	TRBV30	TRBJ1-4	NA	CAWSLDITATNEKLFF	TGTGCCTGGAGCCTAGATATTACGGCAACTAATGAAAAACTGTTTTTT
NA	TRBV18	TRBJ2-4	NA	CASSKFTGENIQYF	TGTGCCAGCTCAAAGTTCACTGGGGAAAACATTCAGTACTTC
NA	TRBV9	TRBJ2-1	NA	CASSGTNEQFF	TGTGCCAGCAGCGGCACCAATGAGCAGTTCTTC
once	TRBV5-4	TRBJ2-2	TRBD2	CASSALAGNTGELFF	TGTGCCAGCAGCGCCCTAGCGGGAAACACCGGGGAGCTGTTTTTT
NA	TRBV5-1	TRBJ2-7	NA	CASSPNQAYEQYF	TGCGCCAGCAGCCCTAACCAAGCCTACGAGCAGTACTTC
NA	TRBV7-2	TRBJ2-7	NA	CASSLDAGSSYEQYF	TGTGCCAGCAGCTTAGACGCGGGGAGCTCCTACGAGCAGTACTTC
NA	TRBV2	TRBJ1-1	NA	CASTTLRGAEAFF	TGTGCCAGCACAACCCTGCGTGGAGCTGAAGCTTTCTTT
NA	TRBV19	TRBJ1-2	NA	CASSPGPYGYTF	TGTGCCAGTAGTCCCGGACCCTATGGCTACACCTTC
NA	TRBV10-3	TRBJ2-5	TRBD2	CAISESLAGAETQYF	TGTGCCATCAGTGAGTCCCTAGCGGGTGCAGAGACCCAGTACTTC